This T cell receptor (beta chain) comes out of a study of PD-1 blockade in classical Hodgkin lymphoma. Overall study results and limits: Newly diagnosed patients were reported to start with lower TCR diversity than healthy donors.

The repertoire was sequenced with immunoSEQ multiplex PCR; TCRdb's copy has only in-frame clones and lacks some. This table has under 20,000 clones, about 80% appearing once. Every one of the patients relapsed after autologous stem cell transplantation (brentuximab vedotin exposure was variable). The study recorded best responses of complete response, partial response or progressive disease. Worth noting for this clone: As yet, its antigen is unknown.

Germline values: CDR1 SNHLY, CDR2 FYNNEI. This CDR3 is built from 16 residues. V trimming: 2 bases; J trimming: 2 bases; junction bases outside the gene matches: 3. Sequencing was performed on peripheral blood mononuclear cells (PBMCs), taken before the second cycle of nivolumab. J is TRBJ2-3 and V is TRBV2, with 11 bases that match TRBD2. The receptor was derived from a human donor with classical Hodgkin lymphoma. Here the CDR3 reads CASSELAGGSTDTQYF. As DNA, the CDR3 is TGTGCCAGCAGTGAATTAGCGGGGGGGTCCACAGATACGCAGTATTTT.